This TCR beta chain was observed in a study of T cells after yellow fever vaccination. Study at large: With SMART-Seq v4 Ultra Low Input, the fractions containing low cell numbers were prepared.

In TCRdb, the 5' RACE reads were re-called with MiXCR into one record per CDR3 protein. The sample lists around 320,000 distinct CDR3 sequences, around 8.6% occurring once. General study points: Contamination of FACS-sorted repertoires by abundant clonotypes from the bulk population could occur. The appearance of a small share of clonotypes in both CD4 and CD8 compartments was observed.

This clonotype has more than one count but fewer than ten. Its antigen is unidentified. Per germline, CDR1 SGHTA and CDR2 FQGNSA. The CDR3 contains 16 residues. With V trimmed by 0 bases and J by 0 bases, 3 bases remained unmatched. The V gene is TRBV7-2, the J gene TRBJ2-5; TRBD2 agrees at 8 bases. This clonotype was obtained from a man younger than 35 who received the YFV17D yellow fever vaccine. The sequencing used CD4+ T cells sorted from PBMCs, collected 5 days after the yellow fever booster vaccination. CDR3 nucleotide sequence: TGTGCCAGCAGCTTAGCAGGCGGGGGGTACCAAGAGACCCAGTACTTC. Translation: CASSLAGGGYQETQYF.